A selection of T cell receptor beta chains follows, all from one sample in a study of post-analysis software for immune sequencing data. TCRdb re-called the PCR reads with MiXCR, one entry per CDR3 protein. The sample includes 650,000 to 850,000 distinct CDR3 sequences, about 57% of them seen just once. The sequenced sample was blood. The receptors stem from a girl aged 5 to 17 with multiple sclerosis. CDR3s include the opening cysteine and the closing phenylalanine or tryptophan. A D gene is named only where the DNA matches it firmly. Size is stated for part of the rows, as once, few or many counts, or as a class when the clone is expanded.

TRBV30	TRBJ2-7	few	.	TGTGCCTGGAGTGTACAAAGGGGCGAGCAGTACTTC	CAWSVQRGEQYF
TRBV7-2	TRBJ1-4	.	.	TGTGCCAGCAGCCGGAGAGAGGGAGCTAATGAAAAACTGTTTTTT	CASSRREGANEKLFF
TRBV12-3/TRBV12-4	TRBJ2-5	few	TRBD1	TGTGCCAGCAGCCAGAATGCAGGGGGCTATGAGACCCAGTACTTC	CASSQNAGGYETQYF
TRBV7-9	TRBJ1-2	.	TRBD1	TGTGCCAGCAGCCCGGCGGACAGGAGGAACTATGGCTACACCTTC	CASSPADRRNYGYTF
TRBV7-9	TRBJ2-7	.	.	TGTGCCAGCAGCTTCGACAGCCGCTCCTACGAGCAGTACTTC	CASSFDSRSYEQYF
TRBV6-2/TRBV6-3	TRBJ1-2	.	.	TGTGCCAGCAGTTACATTGCAGGCCGCGACTATGGCTACACCTTC	CASSYIAGRDYGYTF
TRBV5-1	TRBJ2-7	.	TRBD1	TGCGCCAGCAGCTTGGGGCTGGACAGGACCTACGGGCAGTACTTC	CASSLGLDRTYGQYF
TRBV29-1	TRBJ1-2	.	.	TGCAGCGTTCCCCGGGGCCTAAGACAGGAGAAGGGGAATGGCTACACCTTC	CSVPRGLRQEKGNGYTF
TRBV7-3	TRBJ2-1	few	TRBD2	TGTGCCAGCAGCTTAGCTGGCGGGGGGGCCTACAATGAGCAGTTCTTC	CASSLAGGGAYNEQFF
TRBV6-4	TRBJ2-1	once	.	TGTGCCAGCAGTGACTCAAGGACTGATACCTACAATGAGCAGTTCTTC	CASSDSRTDTYNEQFF
TRBV6-5	TRBJ2-1	.	TRBD2	TGTGCCAGCAGTTATCAACTAGCGGGAGTAGAGGAGCAGTTCTTC	CASSYQLAGVEEQFF
TRBV5-1	TRBJ2-3	.	.	TGCGCCAGCACCAAGGAGCGGCTCACAGATACGCAGTATTTT	CASTKERLTDTQYF
TRBV29-1	TRBJ2-7	.	.	TGCAGCGTGGGAGATGACTTAACCTACGAGCAGTACTTC	CSVGDDLTYEQYF
TRBV15	TRBJ2-7	.	TRBD1	TGTGCCACCAGCACTAGGACAGGAGCCTACGAGCAGTACTTC	CATSTRTGAYEQYF
TRBV7-6	TRBJ1-6	.	TRBD1	TGTGCCAGCAGCTATGACAGGGAAAATTCACCCCTCCACTTT	CASSYDRENSPLHF
TRBV29-1	TRBJ2-2	.	.	TGCAGCGTTGCCGGGACATACACCGGGGAGCTGTTTTTT	CSVAGTYTGELFF
TRBV3-1	TRBJ2-7	.	TRBD2	TGTGCCAGCAGCCAGAACCCCCAGCCTAGCGGGAGGTCCTACGAGCAGTACTTC	CASSQNPQPSGRSYEQYF
TRBV20-1	TRBJ2-5	.	TRBD1	TGCAGTGCTAGAGGAACAGGGGGCTCACACCAAGAGACCCAGTACTTC	CSARGTGGSHQETQYF
TRBV15	TRBJ2-4	few	.	TGTGCCACCAGCACACCCGCACAGTCCAAAAACATTCAGGACTTC	CATSTPAQSKNIQDF
TRBV7-9	TRBJ1-2	few	TRBD1	TGTGCCAGCAGCAAGACGGGACAGCCAAACTATGGCTACACCTTC	CASSKTGQPNYGYTF
TRBV12-5	TRBJ2-7	.	TRBD1	TGTGCTAGTGGTTTGGTACGTCAGACAGGGGGTTCTAACGAGCAGTACTTC	CASGLVRQTGGSNEQYF
TRBV29-1	TRBJ2-3	few	.	TGCAGCGTTGAAGAGTCAGTGGGAACAGGGTATTTCACAGATACGCAGTATTTT	CSVEESVGTGYFTDTQYF
TRBV7-9	TRBJ2-6	few	TRBD2	TGTGCCAGCTTGGGGGGGAGCTCTGGGGCCAACGTCCTGACTTTC	CASLGGSSGANVLTF
TRBV27	TRBJ2-7	.	.	TGTGCCAGCAGTTCCAACCCCTCCTACGAGCAGTACTTC	CASSSNPSYEQYF
TRBV20-1	TRBJ1-2	.	TRBD1	TGCAGTGCTAGGAGGGGACAGGCAGTATTCGATGGCTACACCTTC	CSARRGQAVFDGYTF
TRBV2	TRBJ1-2	once	.	TGTGCCAGGAGCCGGGGTGGGAACTATGACTACACCTTC	CARSRGGNYDYTF
TRBV21-1	TRBJ2-7	.	.	TGTGCCAGCAGCGAAAAAGCAGGCTACGAGCAGTACTTC	CASSEKAGYEQYF
TRBV7-2	TRBJ2-7	.	TRBD2	TGTGCCAGCAGCTTAGTAGCTCTAGCGGGGGCCTACGGGCAGTACTTC	CASSLVALAGAYGQYF
TRBV3-1	TRBJ1-2	.	.	TGTGCCAGCAGCCAGGAGTCCTCGAATAGGGGTGGCTACACCTTC	CASSQESSNRGGYTF
TRBV7-3	TRBJ1-2	.	.	TGTGCCAGCAGCTCACGGACCGGTCTGGGCTATGGCTACACCTTC	CASSSRTGLGYGYTF
TRBV18	TRBJ1-2	.	TRBD1	TGTGCCAGCTCACCCGGGGGACAGGGAGCCCGGGATGGCTACACCTTC	CASSPGGQGARDGYTF
TRBV7-9	TRBJ2-7	.	TRBD2	TGTGCCAGCAGCTCTAGCGGGGGCTACGAGCAGTACTTC	CASSSSGGYEQYF
TRBV7-2	TRBJ2-7	.	.	TGTGCCAGCAGCTGGCAGCGGGACAACTACAATGAGCAGTACTTC	CASSWQRDNYNEQYF
TRBV29-1	TRBJ2-5	few	TRBD1	TGCAGCGTTGCTCCGGACAGGGGTGCTACCCAGTACTTC	CSVAPDRGATQYF
TRBV18	TRBJ2-1	.	.	TGTGCCAGCTCACTTACTAGCAATGAGCAGTTCTTC	CASSLTSNEQFF
TRBV12-3/TRBV12-4	TRBJ2-5	.	TRBD2	TGTGCCAGCAGTGCGAGCGGGGGGGCCCACGAGACCCAGTACTTC	CASSASGGAHETQYF
TRBV5-1	TRBJ2-3	.	TRBD2	TGCGCCAGCTTCAGACTAGCGACAGAAACGCAGTATTTT	CASFRLATETQYF
TRBV2	TRBJ2-7	.	TRBD1	TGTACCAGCAGTGGGACAGGAGGCGAGCAGTACTTC	CTSSGTGGEQYF
TRBV6-1	TRBJ2-7	.	TRBD1	TGTGCCAGCCTGGAAACAGGGGTCCTCTCCTACGAGCAGTACTTC	CASLETGVLSYEQYF
TRBV7-6	TRBJ2-5	.	.	TGTGCCAGCAGCTCCACCGCGGAAGAGACCCAGTACTTC	CASSSTAEETQYF
TRBV29-1	TRBJ2-7	.	.	TGCAGCGCTAGGACACCTAGCTCCTACGAGCAGTACTTC	CSARTPSSYEQYF
TRBV7-8	TRBJ2-7	.	.	TGTGCCAGCAGCAACACACCGGGCCAGAGCTCCTACGAGCAGTACTTC	CASSNTPGQSSYEQYF
TRBV3-1	TRBJ2-5	.	.	TGTGCCAGCAGCCAAGCAGGTTTCCAAGAGACCCAGTACTTC	CASSQAGFQETQYF
TRBV12-3/TRBV12-4	TRBJ2-5	.	TRBD2	TGTGCCAGCAGCCGACAACTAGCGGGAGGGCCGAAAGAGCAGTACTTC	CASSRQLAGGPKEQYF
TRBV15	TRBJ1-2	.	.	TGTGCCACCAGCAGAGATAGGGGCACCTACTATGGCTACACCTTC	CATSRDRGTYYGYTF
TRBV9	TRBJ2-1	.	.	TGTGCCAGCAGCGTAGGAGGGGCCGGGGGGCATGAGCAGTTCTTC	CASSVGGAGGHEQFF
TRBV7-7	TRBJ2-1	.	TRBD2	TGTGCTAGCAGCTTAGTCCCGGGAGGGTCCTACAATGAGCAGTTCTTC	CASSLVPGGSYNEQFF
TRBV18	TRBJ1-1	once	TRBD1	TGTGCCAGCTCACAGCCACAGGGGAACACTGAAGTTTTCTTT	CASSQPQGNTEVFF
TRBV2	TRBJ2-5	.	.	TGTGCCACCAAGGGTGGAGAAGCGACCCAGTACTTC	CATKGGEATQYF
TRBV3-1	TRBJ2-5	few	TRBD2	TGCGCCAGCAGCCCGGGACTAGCGGGGAAAGAGACCCAGTACTTC	CASSPGLAGKETQYF
TRBV15	TRBJ2-5	.	TRBD1	TGTGCCACCAGTATTACAGGGGGCGAAGAGACCCAGTACTTC	CATSITGGEETQYF
TRBV20-1	TRBJ2-1	once	TRBD2	TGCAGTGCTAGAGTCCGACTAGCTCCTGGTAGTGAGCAGTTCTTC	CSARVRLAPGSEQFF
TRBV4-1	TRBJ2-6	once	.	TGCGCCAGCAGCCGAGACGGGAACAGGCCTAGCTCTGGGGCCAACGTCCTGACTTTC	CASSRDGNRPSSGANVLTF
TRBV7-9	TRBJ1-2	.	.	TGTGCCAGCAGCTTGGATCAGGGGAGAGGGGCCTATGGCTACACCTTC	CASSLDQGRGAYGYTF
TRBV20-1	TRBJ2-3	.	.	TGCAGTGCCTCCCCAGGGGCAGCGGATACGCAGTATTTT	CSASPGAADTQYF
TRBV6-5	TRBJ1-2	.	.	TGTGCCAGCCAGGAGTATATTGGGACCCCTCAGGATGGCTACACCTTC	CASQEYIGTPQDGYTF
TRBV20-1	TRBJ1-1	once	.	TGCAGTGCTAGGGTTTCAGGGACGAACACTGAAGCTTTCTTT	CSARVSGTNTEAFF